This TCR beta chain derives from a study of glioma-infiltrating T cells after dendritic cell vaccination (dated by TCRdb to 2016 to 2018). Regarding the study in general: The cohort included about 15 glioblastoma patients drawn from Phase I and II dendritic cell vaccination trials, of whom 9 were newly diagnosed and 6 had recurrent disease. Autologous tumor lysate-pulsed dendritic cell vaccination was administered to the patients between about 2003 and 2012. To make the vaccine, monocyte-derived dendritic cells were cultured for under eight days with IL-4 and GM-CSF and then pulsed overnight with autologous tumor lysate. Three intradermal dendritic cell vaccine injections were administered to patients at biweekly intervals in the arm below the axilla. Deep sequencing of TCR beta CDR3 regions was used to quantify tumor-infiltrating lymphocyte content and compare tumor and blood repertoires in dendritic cell-vaccinated glioblastoma patients. Survival after dendritic cell vaccination was correlated with TCR sequencing metrics such as TIL content and the overlap between tumor and blood repertoires. Study-wide findings and limitations: Longer time to progression and overall survival after dendritic cell vaccination were predicted by higher estimated pretreatment TIL content. The three-group TCR overlap response model was characterized as speculative, and prospective validation of the model was stated to be required. The cohort was small and heterogeneous, with few patients having full blood and tumor sets and even fewer initial-recurrent tumor pairs. No direct relationship between TCR clonality and survival was found, suggesting a diverse polyclonal response may matter.

Measured from the cysteine to the phenylalanine, the CDR3 is 16 residues long. Kept here is only the CDR3 DNA, which spans 48 bases and is read in frame from base 1. CDR1 and CDR2 (SGHRS, YFSETQ) derive from the germline V gene. Remarks on this clone: Its antigen target is currently unknown. No clone much larger than this one lies a single base away; base qualities are absent.

TCRB CDR3 regions were amplified from about 2 ug genomic DNA, or all available DNA if less, using the immunoSEQ assay. Multiplex PCR used 60 forward primers for TCR V beta segments and 13 reverse primers for J beta segments. To estimate the number of reads per starting template, synthetic control templates were added to each sample at limiting dilution. The Illumina HiSeq System generated 87 bp sequencing reads. In the authors' own workflow: To remove PCR and sequencing errors, closely related sequences were merged with a nearest neighbor algorithm. TCR overlap was defined as the percentage of unique tumor TCR beta sequences that were also found in the peripheral blood of the same patient. The source is immuneACCESS, and TCRdb retained only in-frame sequences with V and J called. Part of the clones is not carried over; for the studies checked, unresolved V genes explain less than half of this, and the remainder is unexplained. V and J calls and clone size come straight from that table; D and trimming were deduced from the DNA. For this sample there are some 24,000 clones; around 92% appear just once. 2.5% to 3% of the sample lies in the top ten.

This sample's time point label indicates: after dendritic cell vaccination, including at tumor progression/relapse. Patients were selected for having adequate residual fresh-frozen tumor tissue and more than two years of available survival data. Although molecular status otherwise differed among the glioblastoma patients, no patient had an isocitrate dehydrogenase mutation. PBMC collection took place before vaccination, two weeks after the third vaccination, and at tumor progression if progression occurred. Genomic DNA was extracted with the Qiagen DNeasy Blood extraction Kit. The sequence came from a human donor with glioblastoma. The specimen comprised blood, sampled after dendritic cell vaccination. This receptor chain uses TRBV5-1 and TRBJ2-5; TRBD2 could be the D gene, as 6 bases match. TRBJ2-7 matches the DNA end more closely, so the J call is doubtful. The nucleotides read TGCGCCAGCAGCCCGATGGGGGGAGCGAGCTCCTACGAGCAGTACTTC. The encoded protein is CASSPMGGASSYEQYF.